A single sample gave rise to the 30 T cell receptor beta chains below, sequenced in a study of T cells in Graves' hyperthyroidism and ophthalmopathy. It was RNA transcripts that yielded the amplified TCR beta CDR3 regions. An initial round of RT-PCR targeting the TCR CDR3 relied on the HTBI primer set. TCRdb re-analysed the multiplex PCR reads in MiXCR, keeping a single row per CDR3 protein. This table has approximately 560,000 distinct CDR3 sequences, approximately 14% appearing once. Sequencing was carried out using blood. The source of these receptors is a woman in her 30s with Graves' hyperthyroidism.

This clonotype was found many times. CDR3 bases: TGCAGTGCTAGTGCGGTAGATACGCAGTATTTT. It codes for CSASAVDTQYF. The V and J genes are TRBV20-1 and TRBJ2-3; D gene unclear. Germline CDR1 DFQATT, CDR2 SNEGSKA (reference sequence). V was shortened by 3 bases and J by 5 bases, with 6 bases between the two germline ends. The CDR3 is 11 amino acids.

The chain employs TRBV10-3 and TRBJ2-1; 9 nucleotides agree with TRBD2. The CDR3 loop spans 13 amino acids. V dropped 10 bases and J dropped 8; count of bases not matched to a gene: 9. Germline values: CDR1 ENHRY, CDR2 SYGVKD. The CDR3 DNA follows: TGTGCCACTCACCCCGGGACTAGCTATGAGCAGTTCTTC. Translation gives CATHPGTSYEQFF.

This clonotype has only one observation. The chain uses TRBV27 and TRBJ2-3; TRBD2 matches 9 bases. J lost 2 bases, V lost 5 bases, and 5 bases had no gene match. In germline, CDR1 is MNHEY, CDR2 SMNVEV (reference sequence). The CDR3 covers 15 residues. The chain's CDR3 is CASSILAGPTDTQYF. CDR3 sequence (DNA): TGTGCCAGCAGTATTCTAGCGGGACCCACAGATACGCAGTATTTT.

This clonotype was observed many times. The chain recombines TRBV2 with TRBJ1-1; weak D call: TRBD1 (5 bases). Germline V gene lookup returns CDR1 SNHLY and CDR2 FYNNEI. Trimming took 3 bases from V and 5 from J, leaving 10 bases between them. The CDR3 is made up of 13 amino acids. As DNA, the CDR3 is TGTGCCAGCAGTGACAGGGTAACAACTGAAGCTTTCTTT. This codes for CASSDRVTTEAFF.

The chain links TRBV29-1 to TRBJ1-1, with D tentatively TRBD1 (5 bases). CDR1 is SQVTM and CDR2 is ANQGSEA in the germline V gene. V was clipped by 7 bases and J by 1 base, with 7 bases between them. The CDR3 has 11 residues. The CDR3 loop reads CSATGNTEAFF. The CDR3, as DNA: TGCAGCGCCACAGGGAACACTGAAGCTTTCTTT.

The chain links TRBV7-6 to TRBJ1-1; possible D gene TRBD1, 5 bases. The CDR3 covers 13 residues. Germline values: CDR1 SGHVS, CDR2 FNYEAQ. V gave up 5 bases and J gave up 2 bases, with 9 bases separating them. As DNA, the CDR3 is TGTGCCAGCAGCAGGGGTTCCAACACTGAAGCTTTCTTT. It encodes CASSRGSNTEAFF. The variable domain in full, completed from reference TRBV7-6 and TRBJ1-1, reads GAGVSQSPRYKVTKRGQDVALRCDPISGHVSLYWYRQALGQGPEFLTYFNYEAQQDKSGLPNDRFSAERPEGSISTLTIQRTEQRDSAMYRCASSRGSNTEAFFGQGTRLTVV.

The CDR3 DNA reads TGTGCCAGCAGCCAAGAGTGGGGCATAGCCGGCGATGAGCAGTTCTTC. Protein: CASSQEWGIAGDEQFF. This chain uses TRBV4-2 with TRBJ2-1; D may be TRBD1 (5 bases). There are 16 residues in the CDR3. Germline V CDR1 and CDR2: LGHNA, YNFKEQ. V lost 0 bases to trimming and J lost 8 bases, with 17 bases between them.

This clonotype was detected only a few times. The V call is TRBV20-1, the J call TRBJ2-7; possible D gene TRBD2, 5 bases. V was trimmed by 3 bases and J by 6 bases, leaving 12 bases between them. The CDR3 runs 12 residues. Germline V lookup: CDR1 DFQATT, CDR2 SNEGSKA (reference sequence). The chain's CDR3 is CSASRTDREQYF. In DNA form, the CDR3 reads TGCAGTGCTAGTAGGACTGATCGCGAGCAGTACTTC.

The gene calls are TRBV5-6 and TRBJ1-3; perhaps TRBD1 as D (5 bases). The CDR3 totals 15 residues. From germline, CDR1 is SGHDT and CDR2 YYEEEE. V was clipped by 4 bases and J by 0 bases, with 11 bases between them. The CDR3 sequence: CASSAGRNSGNTIYF. The DNA of the CDR3 is TGTGCCAGCAGCGCGGGGCGGAACTCTGGAAACACCATATATTTT.

This clonotype has a handful of counts. V gene TRBV6-1 combines with J gene TRBJ1-1; 9 bases are a match to TRBD1. Trimming at V came to 5 bases and at J to 2 bases, leaving 30 bases not matched to a gene. Per the germline V gene, CDR1 is MNHNS and CDR2 is SASEGT. There are 23 residues in the CDR3. CDR3 nucleotides: TGTGCCAGCAGTTATCTCAGACCGGGACAGGGAAGGGCGGGGACCCTTTTTAACACTGAAGCTTTCTTT. Residues: CASSYLRPGQGRAGTLFNTEAFF.

This clonotype was detected many times. The CDR3 here is CSATRGGSSYNEQFF. In DNA form, the CDR3 reads TGCAGTGCTACCAGGGGAGGGAGCTCCTACAATGAGCAGTTCTTC. V and J are TRBV20-1 and TRBJ2-1; D possibly corresponds to TRBD2 (7 bases). This CDR3 region has 15 residues. V lost 4 bases and J 0 bases, leaving 13 bases between the germline ends. Germline V gene data show CDR1 as DFQATT and CDR2 as SNEGSKA (reference sequence).

This clonotype came up many times. CDR3 sequence reads: CAISGTNQPQHF. The CDR3 bases are TGTGCCATCAGTGGGACGAATCAGCCCCAGCATTTT. The rearrangement links TRBV10-3 to TRBJ1-5; no definite D call. This CDR3 has 12 residues. Trimming cost V 4 bases and J 4 bases, with 5 bases left between them. The germline CDR1 and CDR2 sequences are ENHRY and SYGVKD.

The chain uses TRBV12-3 or TRBV12-4 and TRBJ1-2; weak D call: TRBD1 (5 bases). The CDR3 has 16 amino acids. V was trimmed by 1 base and J by 0 bases, leaving 12 bases between them. CDR3 sequence: CASSLGGGGSNYGYTF. The CDR3 DNA reads as TGTGCCAGCAGTTTAGGGGGTGGGGGTTCTAACTATGGCTACACCTTC.

This clonotype has a handful of counts. This chain connects TRBV7-3 to TRBJ2-3, with 10 bases identical to TRBD1. The germline gives CDR1 SGHTA, CDR2 FQGTGA. V gave up 3 bases and J gave up 0 bases; unmatched junction bases: 9. This CDR3 has 18 residues. CDR3 sequence reads: CASSFRDRGGSSTDTQYF. The DNA for the CDR3 is TGTGCCAGCAGCTTCCGGGACAGGGGCGGATCTAGCACAGATACGCAGTATTTT.

About this clonotype itself: With a much larger clone just one base away, this may be a read error. CDR3 DNA sequence: TGCAGTGCTAGAGATTCGACCAGGGATTTGGACACTGAAGCTTTCTTT. The encoded protein is CSARDSTRDLDTEAFF. V is TRBV20-1 and J is TRBJ1-1, with D perhaps TRBD1 (5 bases). The ends were cut back, 0 bases at V and 3 bases at J, with 17 bases in the middle. This CDR3 has 16 residues. Per germline, CDR1 DFQATT and CDR2 SNEGSKA (reference sequence).

As to this clonotype: Given a much more abundant clone one base away, this may be a read error. This rearrangement joins TRBV11-2 to TRBJ2-2; no reliable D call. The CDR3 has 15 amino acids. In germline, CDR1 is SGHAT, CDR2 FQNNGV. The CDR3 coding sequence is TGTGGCAGCAGCTTATTTCGGTTTGGCACCGGGGAGCTGTTTTTT. The encoded protein is CGSSLFRFGTGELFF.

This clonotype was detected a few times. The chain employs TRBV14 and TRBJ2-1; 13 nucleotides align to TRBD2. Per the germline V gene, CDR1 is SGHDN and CDR2 is FVKESK. This CDR3 spans 16 amino acids. The ends lost 1 base at V and 6 bases at J; junction bases unmatched: 3. CDR3 amino acids: CASSQGLAGGRNEQFF. The DNA for the CDR3 is TGTGCCAGCAGCCAAGGACTAGCGGGAGGCCGCAATGAGCAGTTCTTC.

In its sample, this clonotype was seen many times. The chain is built from TRBV5-8 and TRBJ2-3, with a possible D match to TRBD2 (6 bases). V gave up 2 bases and J gave up 1 base, with 11 bases separating them. Germline values: CDR1 SGHTS, CDR2 YDEGEE. CDR3 length equals 15 residues. This CDR3 is CASSFAGPGTDTQYF. The CDR3, as DNA: TGTGCCAGCAGCTTCGCGGGACCTGGCACAGATACGCAGTATTTT. The whole variable domain, filled in from reference TRBV5-8 and TRBJ2-3, reads EAGVTQSPTHLIKTRGQQATLRCSPISGHTSVYWYQQALGLGLQFLLWYDEGEERNRGNFPPRFSGRQFPNYSSELNVNALELEDSALYLCASSFAGPGTDTQYFGPGTRLTVL.

The chain combines TRBV20-1 with TRBJ1-1, with TRBD1 matching over 11 bases. The CDR3 has 13 residues. Germline assignment: CDR1 DFQATT and CDR2 SNEGSKA (reference sequence). J lost 7 bases, V lost 3 bases, and 4 bases had no gene match. The CDR3 loop is CSASLGQGVEAFF. CDR3 in DNA: TGCAGTGCTAGCCTGGGACAGGGGGTTGAAGCTTTCTTT.

This clonotype was seen a handful of times. The V gene is TRBV6-1, the J gene TRBJ2-5; TRBD1 aligns across 8 bases. Germline loops: CDR1 MNHNS, CDR2 SASEGT. CDR3 length: 16 residues. The junction had 12 bases not matched to a gene; V was cut back by 6 bases and J by 3 bases. The CDR3 region is CASSQNPGQEEETQYF. The CDR3, as DNA: TGTGCCAGCAGCCAAAACCCGGGACAGGAGGAAGAGACCCAGTACTTC.

This clonotype was seen ten or more times. CDR3 bases: TGTGCCAGCAGCCATCCCCCGGGAGGGGGTAAGTTAGCTTTCTTT. As protein: CASSHPPGGGKLAFF. The V gene is TRBV7-2, the J gene TRBJ1-1; D possibly corresponds to TRBD1 (6 bases). V dropped 5 bases and J dropped 10 bases, with 23 bases sitting between them. This CDR3 is 15 amino acids long. In germline, CDR1 is SGHTA, CDR2 FQGNSA.

The chain employs TRBV7-9 and TRBJ2-7; D uncertain. V was pared by 5 bases and J by 7 bases, with 15 bases between. Germline CDR1 reads SEHNR; CDR2 reads FQNEAQ (reference sequence). This CDR3 is built from 13 residues. In nucleotides, the CDR3 is TGTGCCAGCAGCGGTGGGTCAAGGAGAGAGCAGTACTTC. Translating gives CASSGGSRREQYF.

Many counts were recorded for this clonotype. The J gene is TRBJ2-1, the V gene TRBV7-2; 7 bases fit TRBD2. CDR1 SGHTA and CDR2 FQGNSA come from the germline V gene. The CDR3 has 15 amino acids. Trimming took 5 bases from V and 0 from J; bases not matched to a gene: 4. The DNA of the CDR3 is TGTGCCAGCAGCGCCGGACTAGGCTCCTACAATGAGCAGTTCTTC. This sequence encodes CASSAGLGSYNEQFF.

The CDR3 loop reads CSAGVRGNSNQPQHF. The CDR3, as DNA: TGCAGTGCAGGGGTCAGGGGGAATAGCAATCAGCCCCAGCATTTT. The gene calls are TRBV20-1 and TRBJ1-5; 7 nucleotides agree with TRBD1. Per germline, CDR1 DFQATT and CDR2 SNEGSKA (reference sequence). V trimming: 6 bases; J trimming: 0 bases; junction bases outside the gene matches: 8. The CDR3 spans 15 residues.

This clonotype was counted between two and nine times. The rearrangement uses TRBV3-1 and TRBJ2-7; D gene ambiguous. The V and J ends lost 0 bases and 2 bases respectively, with 14 bases between them. Germline assignment: CDR1 LGHDT and CDR2 YNNKEL (reference sequence). The CDR3 length is 16 residues. The CDR3 sequence is CASSQDSVLPTYEQYF. In DNA form, the CDR3 reads TGTGCCAGCAGCCAAGATTCTGTTCTACCAACCTACGAGCAGTACTTC.

This clonotype has a count of ten or more. This rearrangement joins TRBV18 to TRBJ1-5; no firm D call. This CDR3 contains 15 residues. V was shortened by 2 bases and J by 5 bases, with 13 bases between the two germline ends. Germline V gives CDR1 KGHSH, CDR2 LQKENI. CDR3 amino acids: CASSPGVYRDQPQHF. The DNA of the CDR3 is TGTGCCAGCTCACCAGGAGTATACAGAGATCAGCCCCAGCATTTT.

V usage is TRBV19 and J usage is TRBJ2-7; perhaps TRBD1 as D (5 bases). This CDR3 contains 14 residues. V dropped 3 bases and J dropped 6 bases, with 15 bases sitting between them. Germline V gene lookup returns CDR1 LNHDA and CDR2 SQIVND (reference sequence). The chain's CDR3 is CASSMGQNPREQYF. The DNA of the CDR3 is TGTGCCAGTAGTATGGGGCAGAACCCTCGCGAGCAGTACTTC.

The sample holds many counts of this clonotype. V is TRBV5-1 and J is TRBJ1-1; maybe TRBD1 (5 bases). CDR3 length: 15 residues. Germline loops: CDR1 SGHRS, CDR2 YFSETQ. The V end was cut by 4 bases, the J end by 1 base, with 14 bases between. The CDR3 sequence: CASSPVGGKNTEAFF. In DNA form, the CDR3 reads TGCGCCAGCAGCCCAGTCGGGGGGAAGAACACTGAAGCTTTCTTT.

The sample holds a few counts of this clonotype. The V and J genes are TRBV6-1 and TRBJ2-6, with a possible D match to TRBD1 (6 bases). This CDR3 spans 18 amino acids. CDR1 is MNHNS, CDR2 SASEGT, per germline. Trimming cost V 6 bases and J 0 bases, with 18 bases left between them. The CDR3 region has the DNA TGTGCCAGCAGACACCTTCAGGGGATCCCCTCTGGGGCCAACGTCCTGACTTTC. Translating gives CASRHLQGIPSGANVLTF.

The rearrangement links TRBV11-2 to TRBJ2-1; 9 nucleotides match TRBD2. After removal of 3 bases from V and 8 bases from J, the junction contained 14 bases not matched to a gene. The CDR3 covers 17 residues. The germline CDR1 and CDR2 sequences are SGHAT and FQNNGV. The CDR3 sequence is CASSFPASGAVNHEQFF. In DNA, the CDR3 is TGTGCCAGCAGCTTTCCGGCTAGCGGGGCCGTAAATCATGAGCAGTTCTTC.